This T cell receptor beta chain was retrieved from a study of cytomegalovirus exposure and HLA in healthy donors. As to this clone: Its antigen is not known.

Study-wide results and limits: Cytomegalovirus association was assigned to more than 150 TCR beta chains. Later, TCR association rates were found to vary by HLA locus, highest for DRB1 and lowest for HLA-C.

The PCR used 60 Vbeta and 13 Jbeta primers. Original handling: A follow-up analysis tallied around 76 million unique TCR beta chains, roughly 10 million shared. The method was immunoSEQ multiplex PCR; TCRdb's version includes in-frame clones alone and lacks a portion of them. V and J calls and clone size are copied from that table; D and trimming were computed from the DNA. The sample shows 110,000 to 150,000 clones, roughly 70% of them seen only once. This clonotype was sampled from an older woman in good health and CMV-seropositive. The sequencing sample was made of PBMCs.

CDR3 nucleotide sequence: TGCGCCAGCAGCCCCGGAGTTACTAGCGGGCCCGTCAGCTCTGGGGCCAACGTCCTGACTTTC. Translated: CASSPGVTSGPVSSGANVLTF. The rearrangement links TRBV4-1 to TRBJ2-6; 9 bases map to TRBD2. J lost 0 bases, V lost 4 bases, and 16 bases had no gene match. This CDR3 has 21 residues. Germline V gene data show CDR1 as MGHRA and CDR2 as YSYEKL.